This T cell receptor beta chain emerged from a study of tumor-infiltrating lymphocytes in primary liver carcinoma. Across the whole study: In every tissue type, samples returned a similar yield of roughly 3.65 to 7.5 million productive TCRbeta reads.

The authors made TCR beta cDNA from 450 to 600 ng total RNA with a constant-region primer. A slightly modified ARM-PCR protocol with three nested multiplex PCR rounds produced these TCR beta libraries. Researchers ran the first two PCR rounds for approximately 9 cycles each with TRBV1-TRBV30 forward primers and a C-beta reverse primer. A single record per CDR3 protein comes from TCRdb applying MiXCR to the multiplex PCR reads. Of some 200,000 distinct CDR3 sequences listed, approximately 64% are singletons. There are 16 residues in the CDR3. Per germline, CDR1 LGHNA and CDR2 YNFKEQ. The J segment lost 10 bases and the V segment lost 7 bases, leaving 14 bases of the junction unmatched. The source of the blood RNA was unsorted whole blood, and germline DNA was extracted as well. This clonotype was picked up many times.

The chain is built from TRBV4-2 and TRBJ2-1; TRBD2 agrees at 12 bases. Specimen: peripheral blood. This TCR derives from an older woman with primary liver carcinoma and hepatitis B virus infection. CDR3 residues: CASTGHGLAGTQEQFF. CDR3 DNA sequence: TGTGCCAGCACGGGACACGGACTAGCGGGAACTCAGGAGCAGTTCTTC.